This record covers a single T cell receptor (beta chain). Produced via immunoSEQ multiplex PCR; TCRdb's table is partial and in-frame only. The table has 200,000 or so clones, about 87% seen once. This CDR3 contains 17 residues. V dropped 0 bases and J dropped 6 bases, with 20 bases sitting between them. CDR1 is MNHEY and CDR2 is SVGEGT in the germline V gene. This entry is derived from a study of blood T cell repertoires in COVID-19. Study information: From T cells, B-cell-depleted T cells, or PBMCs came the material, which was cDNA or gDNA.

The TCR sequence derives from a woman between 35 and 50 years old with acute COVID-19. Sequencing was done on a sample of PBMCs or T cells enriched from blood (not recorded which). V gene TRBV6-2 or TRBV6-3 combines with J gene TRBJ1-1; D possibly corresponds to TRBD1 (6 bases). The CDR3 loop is CASSYSLHSDRYPEAFF. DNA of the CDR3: TGTGCCAGCAGTTACTCCTTACACTCCGACAGGTACCCTGAAGCTTTCTTT.